This T cell receptor (beta chain) was sequenced during a study of blood T cell repertoires in COVID-19. Study-wide background: The United States, Italy and Spain were the sources of the acute and convalescent COVID-19 samples. PBMCs, B-cell-depleted T cells, or T cells were the source of the cDNA or gDNA that made up the material.

V lost 0 bases and J lost 7, with 10 bases in between. The CDR3 runs to 14 residues. Germline lookup yields CDR1 SGHDT and CDR2 YYEEEE. Libraries were prepared by immunoSEQ multiplex PCR; TCRdb keeps only in-frame clonotypes and omits some of them. The data contain 99,000 or so clones, approximately 88% of them singletons. Sequencing used peripheral blood. The gene calls are TRBV5-6 and TRBJ1-4; no firm D call. The sequence was obtained from a man in his sixties with acute or convalescent COVID-19. The CDR3: CASSLGYGSEKLFF. DNA of the CDR3: TGTGCCAGCAGCTTGGGTTATGGGAGTGAAAAACTGTTTTTT.